These 19 T cell receptor beta chains were sequenced from one sample in a study of shared clonotypes between healthy human individuals. The data were produced by immunoSEQ multiplex PCR, yet TCRdb's version contains in-frame clones alone and is incomplete. The sample includes around 990,000 clones, 60% to 85% of them seen just once. Sequencing used memory CD4+ T cells from PBMCs. The subset was: CD45RA-negative fraction. The receptors originated from a man aged 18 to 29 in good health. Some clones in this sample may be carry-over from other donors' samples.

The chain is built from TRBV6-1 and TRBJ1-2; maybe TRBD1 (6 bases). V lost 5 bases, J lost 1 base, and 11 bases lay in between. In germline, CDR1 is MNHNS, CDR2 SASEGT. This CDR3 contains 14 residues. The CDR3 loop reads CASSIRQDNYGYTF. Here the CDR3 DNA reads TGTGCCAGCAGTATCCGACAGGATAACTATGGCTACACCTTC.

This chain uses TRBV7-9 with TRBJ2-7; D possibly uses TRBD1 or TRBD2 (5 bases each). CDR3 length: 15 residues. V was clipped by 4 bases and J by 3 bases, with 16 bases between them. Germline V gene data show CDR1 as SEHNR and CDR2 as FQNEAQ (reference sequence). The CDR3 DNA reads TGTGCCAGCAGCTCCTGGACACCGGGATTCTACGAGCAGTACTTC. This sequence encodes CASSSWTPGFYEQYF.

This chain connects TRBV4-1 to TRBJ2-1; 12 bases align to TRBD2. The junction had 11 bases not matched to a gene; V was cut back by 1 base and J by 10 bases. The germline V gene encodes CDR1 MGHRA and CDR2 YSYEKL. This CDR3 has 17 residues. The CDR3 sequence: CASSQVVGLAGRKEQFF. As DNA, the CDR3 is TGCGCCAGCAGCCAAGTGGTCGGACTAGCGGGGCGGAAGGAGCAGTTCTTC.

This clone has at least ten counts. The V call is TRBV30, the J call TRBJ2-1; D gene unclear. Germline V gives CDR1 GTSNPN, CDR2 SVGIG (reference sequence). The CDR3 loop spans 12 amino acids. The ends were cut back, 1 base at V and 8 bases at J, with 9 bases in the middle. As DNA, the CDR3 is TGTGCCTGGAGTGCGCACGGACATGAGCAGTTCTTC. It encodes CAWSAHGHEQFF.

The chain recombines TRBV5-1 with TRBJ2-5; D is uncertain. The CDR3 loop spans 13 amino acids. The V end lost 2 bases, the J end lost 5 bases, and 10 bases lay between the germline ends. In germline, CDR1 is SGHRS, CDR2 YFSETQ. CDR3 in amino acids: CASSFDGKETQYF. The CDR3 nucleotides read TGCGCCAGCAGCTTTGATGGGAAGGAGACCCAGTACTTC.

V is TRBV5-6 and J is TRBJ1-2, with TRBD1 matching 8 bases. Germline CDR1 reads SGHDT; CDR2 reads YYEEEE. J gave up 5 bases and V 0 bases, and 3 bases lay outside the gene matches. The CDR3 has 14 residues. The CDR3 region has the DNA TGTGCCAGCAGCTTGGGGACAGGGACATATGGCTACACCTTC. This translates into CASSLGTGTYGYTF.

The chain carries TRBV5-4 and TRBJ2-5; D might be TRBD1 (5 bases). V dropped 3 bases and J dropped 4 bases, with 16 bases sitting between them. This CDR3 is built from 15 residues. The germline V gene encodes CDR1 SGHNT and CDR2 YYREEE (reference sequence). DNA of the CDR3: TGTGCCAGCAGCTGGGCCGACAGTAGACGAGAGACCCAGTACTTC. Its protein product is CASSWADSRRETQYF. The full variable domain, with the rest looked up from reference TRBV5-4 and TRBJ2-5, is ETGVTQSPTHLIKTRGQQVTLRCSSQSGHNTVSWYQQALGQGPQFIFQYYREEENGRGNFPPRFSGLQFPNYSSELNVNALELDDSALYLCASSWADSRRETQYFGPGTRLLVL.

The chain couples TRBV6-4 to TRBJ2-2, with TRBD1 matching over 8 bases. The CDR3 extends over 15 amino acids. The V gene end was trimmed by 5 bases and the J gene end by 3 bases; junction bases not matched to a gene: 5. CDR1 and CDR2 (germline): MRHNA, SNTAGT. DNA for the CDR3: TGTGCCAGCAGTCCAGGGGGCGCGGACACCGGGGAGCTGTTTTTT. Its protein product is CASSPGGADTGELFF.

The J gene is TRBJ2-5, the V gene TRBV5-1; no clear D. The CDR3 has 13 residues. The germline gives CDR1 SGHRS, CDR2 YFSETQ. V shed 0 bases and J shed 5 bases, with 8 bases lying between them. DNA for the CDR3: TGCGCCAGCAGCTTGGCCGGAGTCGAGACCCAGTACTTC. Translating it yields CASSLAGVETQYF.

The chain combines TRBV15 with TRBJ2-7; possibly TRBD2 for D (7 bases). The V end lost 0 bases, the J end lost 0 bases, and 12 bases lay between the germline ends. The germline V gene encodes CDR1 LNHNV and CDR2 YYDKDF (reference sequence). The CDR3 loop spans 16 amino acids. CDR3 amino acids: CATSRDGGASSYEQYF. The DNA for the CDR3 is TGTGCCACCAGCAGAGATGGGGGGGCAAGCTCCTACGAGCAGTACTTC.

The chain uses TRBV7-8 and TRBJ2-3; the D is unclear. Trimming took off 5 bases at V and 0 bases at J, with 9 bases between the two ends. The CDR3 contains 14 residues. Germline V gene data show CDR1 as SGHVS and CDR2 as FQNEAQ. CDR3 nucleotide sequence: TGTGCCAGCAGCCTACTGACCAGCACAGATACGCAGTATTTT. This translates into CASSLLTSTDTQYF.

This clone was observed a few times. This may be a read error, as it is one base from a much larger clone. The J gene is TRBJ2-1, the V gene TRBV6-4; D possibly corresponds to TRBD2 (6 bases). This CDR3 has 11 amino acids. V shed 3 bases and J shed 9 bases, with 6 bases lying between them. The germline V gene has CDR1 MRHNA and CDR2 SNTAGT. The CDR3: CASSEGGEQFF. The CDR3 DNA is TGTGCCAGCAGTGAGGGGGGTGAGCAGTTCTTC.

This clone appeared a few times. This chain connects TRBV5-4 to TRBJ1-1; D not resolved. The CDR3 totals 14 residues. Germline V CDR1 and CDR2: SGHNT, YYREEE (reference sequence). The ends were cut back, 0 bases at V and 3 bases at J, with 9 bases in the middle. The CDR3: CASSLDGQYTEAFF. The CDR3 bases are TGTGCCAGCAGCTTGGACGGCCAGTACACTGAAGCTTTCTTT.

As regards this clone: The same CDR3 is also encoded by other DNA sequences in this sample. The chain links TRBV7-2 to TRBJ2-5; D is unclear. The germline V gene has CDR1 SGHTA and CDR2 FQGNSA. The CDR3 spans 13 residues. The ends were cut back, 3 bases at V and 0 bases at J, with 5 bases in the middle. The CDR3, as DNA: TGTGCCAGCAGCTTCCCAAACCAAGAGACCCAGTACTTC. This sequence encodes CASSFPNQETQYF.

This chain uses TRBV5-1 with TRBJ1-1; D may be TRBD1 (5 bases). This CDR3 spans 13 amino acids. Germline loops: CDR1 SGHRS, CDR2 YFSETQ. The V end lost 7 bases, the J end lost 5 bases, and 15 bases lay between the germline ends. CDR3 amino acids: CASREGLETEAFF. The CDR3 DNA is TGCGCCAGCCGAGAGGGGCTGGAGACTGAAGCTTTCTTT. The full variable domain, in which reference TRBV5-1 and TRBJ1-1 provide the parts outside the CDR3, is KAGVTQTPRYLIKTRGQQVTLSCSPISGHRSVSWYQQTPGQGLQFLFEYFSETQRNKGNFPGRFSGRQFSNSRSEMNVSTLELGDSALYLCASREGLETEAFFGQGTRLTVV.

The chain uses TRBV14 and TRBJ2-5, with D tentatively TRBD2 (5 bases). This CDR3 has 16 residues. The ends were cut back, 1 base at V and 3 bases at J, with 15 bases in the middle. Germline CDR1 and CDR2: SGHDN and FVKESK. The CDR3, as DNA: TGTGCCAGCAGCCAAGGGTTTGGACGGGGTAAAGAGACCCAGTACTTC. It codes for CASSQGFGRGKETQYF. The full variable domain, completed using reference TRBV14 and TRBJ2-5, is EAGVTQFPSHSVIEKGQTVTLRCDPISGHDNLYWYRRVMGKEIKFLLHFVKESKQDESGMPNNRFLAERTGGTYSTLKVQPAELEDSGVYFCASSQGFGRGKETQYFGPGTRLLVL.

This clone appeared a few times. The rearrangement joins TRBV7-3 to TRBJ2-7; 7 bases line up with TRBD2. V shed 5 bases and J 2 bases; nucleotides not matched to a gene: 6. CDR3 length: 14 residues. Looked up from germline, CDR1 is SGHTA and CDR2 is FQGTGA. The CDR3 DNA sequence: TGTGCCAGCAGCCCCCAGGGAGGGGCCTACGAGCAGTACTTC. Translation gives CASSPQGGAYEQYF.

Of note for this clone: Other DNA sequences in the same sample also yield this CDR3. This chain joins TRBV11-2 and TRBJ2-2, with TRBD2 as a possible D gene (6 bases). Germline CDR1 SGHAT, CDR2 FQNNGV. Trimming left V 5 bases short and J 5 bases short, with 9 bases between. The CDR3 is 13 residues long. The CDR3: CASSPSGTGELFF. As DNA, the CDR3 is TGTGCCAGCAGCCCCAGCGGGACCGGGGAGCTGTTTTTT.

This clone was observed a single time. V usage is TRBV11-3 and J usage is TRBJ2-2; the D is unclear. Trimming stripped 5 bases from V and 8 bases from J, with 12 bases between. The germline V gene encodes CDR1 SGHNT and CDR2 YENEEA. The CDR3 spans 13 residues. The DNA for the CDR3 is TGTGCCAGCAGCCCGCTCCCAGAGGGGGAGCTGTTTTTT. Translating gives CASSPLPEGELFF.